A selection of T cell receptor beta chains follows, all from one sample in a study of T cell responses to AZD1222 COVID-19 vaccine. Libraries were prepared by immunoSEQ multiplex PCR; TCRdb keeps only in-frame clonotypes and omits some of them. In the table there are about 97,000 clones, approximately 87% of which are singletons. The sequencing used peripheral blood, collected 28 days after the second AZD1222 dose. The receptors here all came from an adult who received the AZD1222 COVID-19 vaccine. Both conserved end residues are part of each CDR3. The D gene is left open where the match is weak. Part of the rows lack a size; the others show once, few, many or a class for expanded clones.

cdr3_nt: TGTGCCTGGAGGCGCACTACCTACGAGCAGTACTTC
cdr3_aa: CAWRRTTYEQYF
clone_size: once
cdr3_length: 12
v_call: TRBV30
j_call: TRBJ2-7
d_call: .

cdr3_nt: TGCGCCAGCAGCCCGGCCCTGGGCCAAGAGACCCAGTACTTC
cdr3_aa: CASSPALGQETQYF
clone_size: .
cdr3_length: 14
v_call: TRBV5-1
j_call: TRBJ2-5
d_call: .

cdr3_nt: TGTGCCAGCAGCTTGGTAGGAAACTATGGCTACACCTTC
cdr3_aa: CASSLVGNYGYTF
clone_size: .
cdr3_length: 13
v_call: TRBV5-5
j_call: TRBJ1-2
d_call: .

cdr3_nt: TGTGCCAGCAGCAAGGGCGCGGGGAGTGGAAACACCATATATTTT
cdr3_aa: CASSKGAGSGNTIYF
clone_size: once
cdr3_length: 15
v_call: TRBV21-1
j_call: TRBJ1-3
d_call: .

cdr3_nt: TGTGCCAGCAGTGAAAGAGGCAGGGGTACCTTCATTGGCGAGCAGTACTTC
cdr3_aa: CASSERGRGTFIGEQYF
clone_size: .
cdr3_length: 17
v_call: TRBV25-1
j_call: TRBJ2-7
d_call: .

cdr3_nt: TGTGCCAGCAGTGAAGCATGGGGGGCGAACACTGAAGCTTTCTTT
cdr3_aa: CASSEAWGANTEAFF
clone_size: few
cdr3_length: 15
v_call: TRBV6-1
j_call: TRBJ1-1
d_call: .

cdr3_nt: TGCGCCAGCAGCCAGGGTCCAGCGGGCCTCCCCGGGTTCTTC
cdr3_aa: CASSQGPAGLPGFF
clone_size: .
cdr3_length: 14
v_call: TRBV4-1
j_call: TRBJ2-1
d_call: .

cdr3_nt: TGTGCCAGCAGTGCGGGTCAGGGACAGGGCGCTGGGGCCAACGTCCTGACTTTC
cdr3_aa: CASSAGQGQGAGANVLTF
clone_size: few
cdr3_length: 18
v_call: TRBV2
j_call: TRBJ2-6
d_call: TRBD1

cdr3_nt: TGTGCCAGCAGCCAAGCGCGGGGGCAAGGGCAGTACTTC
cdr3_aa: CASSQARGQGQYF
clone_size: .
cdr3_length: 13
v_call: TRBV3-1/TRBV3-2
j_call: TRBJ2-7
d_call: .

cdr3_nt: TGTGCCAGCAGTCTAGCGGGGAGCTCCTACAATGAGCAGTTCTTC
cdr3_aa: CASSLAGSSYNEQFF
clone_size: .
cdr3_length: 15
v_call: TRBV7-2
j_call: TRBJ2-1
d_call: TRBD2

cdr3_nt: TGCGCCAGCAGCCAAGGGACTAGCACTGAGCAGTACTTC
cdr3_aa: CASSQGTSTEQYF
clone_size: .
cdr3_length: 13
v_call: TRBV4-1
j_call: TRBJ2-7
d_call: TRBD2

cdr3_nt: TGTGCCAGCAGCCCCTCAACAATAATGGCGGGTGGCTACACCTTC
cdr3_aa: CASSPSTIMAGGYTF
clone_size: few
cdr3_length: 15
v_call: TRBV7-2
j_call: TRBJ1-2
d_call: .

cdr3_nt: TGTGCCAGCAGCCGCGGGGAAGGGGGGAATCAGCCCCAGCATTTT
cdr3_aa: CASSRGEGGNQPQHF
clone_size: .
cdr3_length: 15
v_call: TRBV6-5
j_call: TRBJ1-5
d_call: .

cdr3_nt: TGTGCCAGCAGGACCGACACAAACCACGGGGGCTACACCTTC
cdr3_aa: CASRTDTNHGGYTF
clone_size: .
cdr3_length: 14
v_call: TRBV6-6
j_call: TRBJ1-2
d_call: .

cdr3_nt: TGTGCCTGGAGTCCCCCGCCGGGTGGTTCACCCCTCCACTTT
cdr3_aa: CAWSPPPGGSPLHF
clone_size: .
cdr3_length: 14
v_call: TRBV30
j_call: TRBJ1-6
d_call: .

cdr3_nt: TGTGCCAGCAGCCAGGGACTAGCGGGAGGTGGTTACTACGAGCAGTACTTC
cdr3_aa: CASSQGLAGGGYYEQYF
clone_size: .
cdr3_length: 17
v_call: TRBV7-2
j_call: TRBJ2-7
d_call: TRBD2

cdr3_nt: TGTGCCAGCAGCTTAATAGCGGGGGCCTTGGAGACCCAGTACTTC
cdr3_aa: CASSLIAGALETQYF
clone_size: .
cdr3_length: 15
v_call: TRBV7-3
j_call: TRBJ2-5
d_call: TRBD2

cdr3_nt: TGTGCCAGCAGTTTGACGGTGAACACTGAAGCTTTCTTT
cdr3_aa: CASSLTVNTEAFF
clone_size: .
cdr3_length: 13
v_call: TRBV27
j_call: TRBJ1-1
d_call: .

cdr3_nt: TGTGCCAGCTCTACCGGGACAAGGAGCCCCATTGAAGCTTTCTTT
cdr3_aa: CASSTGTRSPIEAFF
clone_size: once
cdr3_length: 15
v_call: TRBV19
j_call: TRBJ1-1
d_call: .

cdr3_nt: TGTGCCAGCAGCCCACGGACTAGTAATGAGCAGCTCTTC
cdr3_aa: CASSPRTSNEQLF
clone_size: .
cdr3_length: 13
v_call: TRBV7-2
j_call: TRBJ2-1
d_call: TRBD2

cdr3_nt: TGCGCCAGCAGCTTGAGTCCTAGCGGGGGGGCTTTAATCTACAATGAGCAGTTCTTC
cdr3_aa: CASSLSPSGGALIYNEQFF
clone_size: .
cdr3_length: 19
v_call: TRBV5-1
j_call: TRBJ2-1
d_call: TRBD2

cdr3_nt: TGTGCCAGCTCACCAGGGTTAAGGGGCAGAGATACGCAGTATTTT
cdr3_aa: CASSPGLRGRDTQYF
clone_size: .
cdr3_length: 15
v_call: TRBV18
j_call: TRBJ2-3
d_call: .

cdr3_nt: TGTGCCAGCAGCTTTGACCAAGAGACCCAGTACTTC
cdr3_aa: CASSFDQETQYF
clone_size: .
cdr3_length: 12
v_call: TRBV7-9
j_call: TRBJ2-5
d_call: .

cdr3_nt: TGTGCCAGCAGCTTAAGTGTGGGCTACGAGCAGTACTTC
cdr3_aa: CASSLSVGYEQYF
clone_size: .
cdr3_length: 13
v_call: TRBV7-3
j_call: TRBJ2-7
d_call: .

cdr3_nt: TGTGCCTGGAGTACCTTGAGGGTGAGCTCCTATAATTCACCCCTCCACTTT
cdr3_aa: CAWSTLRVSSYNSPLHF
clone_size: once
cdr3_length: 17
v_call: TRBV30
j_call: TRBJ1-6
d_call: .

cdr3_nt: TGTGCCAGCAGTTCGGGACAGGGCCTCTACGAGCAGTACTTC
cdr3_aa: CASSSGQGLYEQYF
clone_size: .
cdr3_length: 14
v_call: TRBV28
j_call: TRBJ2-7
d_call: TRBD1

cdr3_nt: TGTGCCTGGGGTGTATTTCGGGAGACGATATACAATGAGCAGTTCTTC
cdr3_aa: CAWGVFRETIYNEQFF
clone_size: .
cdr3_length: 16
v_call: TRBV30
j_call: TRBJ2-1
d_call: .

cdr3_nt: TGCAGCGTTGTGGGGGGCACTGAAGCTTTCTTT
cdr3_aa: CSVVGGTEAFF
clone_size: .
cdr3_length: 11
v_call: TRBV29-1
j_call: TRBJ1-1
d_call: .

cdr3_nt: TGTGCCAGCAGCTACCCCAGGGGAGGCGCTGAAGCTTTCTTT
cdr3_aa: CASSYPRGGAEAFF
clone_size: .
cdr3_length: 14
v_call: TRBV5-4
j_call: TRBJ1-1
d_call: .

cdr3_nt: TGTGCCAGCAGCTTAGTAGGGGGGAGGGGAGATACGCAGTATTTT
cdr3_aa: CASSLVGGRGDTQYF
clone_size: once
cdr3_length: 15
v_call: TRBV7-6
j_call: TRBJ2-3
d_call: .

cdr3_nt: TGTGCCAGCAGCGGGAGGGCCCACGAGGCGGAGACCCAGTACTTC
cdr3_aa: CASSGRAHEAETQYF
clone_size: .
cdr3_length: 15
v_call: TRBV11-3
j_call: TRBJ2-5
d_call: TRBD2

cdr3_nt: TGCGCCAGCAGCTTAGGGGGCGCAGATACGCAGTATTTT
cdr3_aa: CASSLGGADTQYF
clone_size: .
cdr3_length: 13
v_call: TRBV5-1
j_call: TRBJ2-3
d_call: TRBD1

cdr3_nt: TGCGCCAGCAGCTTCCGACAGGGGGCTTCGAAGACCCAGTACTTC
cdr3_aa: CASSFRQGASKTQYF
clone_size: .
cdr3_length: 15
v_call: TRBV5-1
j_call: TRBJ2-5
d_call: TRBD1

cdr3_nt: TGTGCCAGCACTCAAGGACGATCACCCCTCCACTTT
cdr3_aa: CASTQGRSPLHF
clone_size: .
cdr3_length: 12
v_call: TRBV28
j_call: TRBJ1-6
d_call: .

cdr3_nt: TGTGCCAGCAGCTCTCAGGGCTCCTACAATGAGCAGTTCTTC
cdr3_aa: CASSSQGSYNEQFF
clone_size: once
cdr3_length: 14
v_call: TRBV9
j_call: TRBJ2-1
d_call: .

cdr3_nt: TGTGCCAGCAGTTCAAATCTACGGGGCGAGAACAATGAGCAGTTCTTC
cdr3_aa: CASSSNLRGENNEQFF
clone_size: .
cdr3_length: 16
v_call: TRBV28
j_call: TRBJ2-1
d_call: .

cdr3_nt: TGTGCCACCAGCGGGGGGACAGGGGGCCCCTGGGAGACCCAGTACTTC
cdr3_aa: CATSGGTGGPWETQYF
clone_size: .
cdr3_length: 16
v_call: TRBV15
j_call: TRBJ2-5
d_call: TRBD1

cdr3_nt: TGCGCCAGCAGGCCCTCTCTAGCGGCCGCTAGCACAGATACGCAGTATTTT
cdr3_aa: CASRPSLAAASTDTQYF
clone_size: .
cdr3_length: 17
v_call: TRBV5-1
j_call: TRBJ2-3
d_call: TRBD2

cdr3_nt: TGTGCCAGCAGCCTGGTGTCTGAGCCCCAGCATTTT
cdr3_aa: CASSLVSEPQHF
clone_size: .
cdr3_length: 12
v_call: TRBV12-3/TRBV12-4
j_call: TRBJ1-5
d_call: .

cdr3_nt: TGCGCCAGCAGTGTGGACAGGGGTGGGGAGCTGTTTTTT
cdr3_aa: CASSVDRGGELFF
clone_size: .
cdr3_length: 13
v_call: TRBV10-1
j_call: TRBJ2-2
d_call: TRBD1

cdr3_nt: TGTGCCAGCAGTCGGGACTTTTATGGCTACACCTTC
cdr3_aa: CASSRDFYGYTF
clone_size: .
cdr3_length: 12
v_call: TRBV25-1
j_call: TRBJ1-2
d_call: .

cdr3_nt: TGTGCCAGCTCACCTTCCGGGACAGGGGTTTTAATGAACACTGAAGCTTTCTTT
cdr3_aa: CASSPSGTGVLMNTEAFF
clone_size: .
cdr3_length: 18
v_call: TRBV18
j_call: TRBJ1-1
d_call: TRBD1

cdr3_nt: TGTGCCAGCAGCGTAGCTAGAGGAAGCGATACGCAGTATTTT
cdr3_aa: CASSVARGSDTQYF
clone_size: .
cdr3_length: 14
v_call: TRBV9
j_call: TRBJ2-3
d_call: .

cdr3_nt: TGTGCCAGCAGAGGAGGGACTGCGGGAAGGAATGAGCAGTTCTTC
cdr3_aa: CASRGGTAGRNEQFF
clone_size: few
cdr3_length: 15
v_call: TRBV2
j_call: TRBJ2-1
d_call: .

cdr3_nt: TGTGCCAGCAGCCCGGTCGGGCTCCACGAGCAGTACTTC
cdr3_aa: CASSPVGLHEQYF
clone_size: .
cdr3_length: 13
v_call: TRBV5-6
j_call: TRBJ2-7
d_call: .

cdr3_nt: TGTGCCAGCAGCGCTCACAGGGTTCCCTACAATGAGCAGTTCTTC
cdr3_aa: CASSAHRVPYNEQFF
clone_size: .
cdr3_length: 15
v_call: TRBV7-3
j_call: TRBJ2-1
d_call: .